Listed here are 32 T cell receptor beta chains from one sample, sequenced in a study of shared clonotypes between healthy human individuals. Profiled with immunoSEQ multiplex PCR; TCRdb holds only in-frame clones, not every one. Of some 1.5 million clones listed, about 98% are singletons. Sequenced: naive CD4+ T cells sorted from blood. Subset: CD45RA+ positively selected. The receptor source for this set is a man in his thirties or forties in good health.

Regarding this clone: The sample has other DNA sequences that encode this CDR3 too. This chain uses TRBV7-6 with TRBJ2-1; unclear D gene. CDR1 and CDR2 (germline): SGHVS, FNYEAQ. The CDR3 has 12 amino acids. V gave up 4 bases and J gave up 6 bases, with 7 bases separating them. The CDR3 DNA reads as TGTGCCAGCAGCTCACCAGGCAATGAGCAGTTCTTC. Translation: CASSSPGNEQFF.

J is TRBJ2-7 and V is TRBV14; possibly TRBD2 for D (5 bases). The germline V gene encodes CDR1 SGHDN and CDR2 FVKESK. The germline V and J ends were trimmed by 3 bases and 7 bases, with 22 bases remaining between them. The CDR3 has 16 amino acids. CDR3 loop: CASSHLSGKGSGEQYF. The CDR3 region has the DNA TGTGCCAGCAGCCACCTCTCGGGGAAGGGCTCGGGAGAGCAGTACTTC.

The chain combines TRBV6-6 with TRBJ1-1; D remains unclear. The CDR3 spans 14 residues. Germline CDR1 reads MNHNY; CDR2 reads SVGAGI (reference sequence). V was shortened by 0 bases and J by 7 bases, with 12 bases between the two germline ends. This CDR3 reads CASSYSKEWGEAFF. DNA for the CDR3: TGTGCCAGCAGTTACTCGAAGGAATGGGGTGAAGCTTTCTTT.

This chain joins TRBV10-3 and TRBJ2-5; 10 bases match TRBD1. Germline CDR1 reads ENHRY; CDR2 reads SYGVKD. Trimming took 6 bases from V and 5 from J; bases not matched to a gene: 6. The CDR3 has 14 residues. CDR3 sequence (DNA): TGTGCCATCAGAGGGACAGGGGAATTGGAGACCCAGTACTTC. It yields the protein CAIRGTGELETQYF.

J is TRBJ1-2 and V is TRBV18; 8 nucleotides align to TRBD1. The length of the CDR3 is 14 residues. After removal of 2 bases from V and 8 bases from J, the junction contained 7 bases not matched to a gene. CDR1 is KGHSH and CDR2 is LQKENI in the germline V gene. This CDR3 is CASSPWTGTRGYTF. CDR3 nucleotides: TGTGCCAGCTCACCATGGACAGGGACAAGGGGCTACACCTTC.

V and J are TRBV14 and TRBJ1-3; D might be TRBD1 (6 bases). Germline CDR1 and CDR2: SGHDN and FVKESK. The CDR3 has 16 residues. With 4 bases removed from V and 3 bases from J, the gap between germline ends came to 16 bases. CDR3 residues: CASSRYTHRDGNTIYF. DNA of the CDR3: TGTGCCAGCAGCCGATATACCCACAGGGATGGAAACACCATATATTTT. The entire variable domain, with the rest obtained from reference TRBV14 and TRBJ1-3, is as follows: EAGVTQFPSHSVIEKGQTVTLRCDPISGHDNLYWYRRVMGKEIKFLLHFVKESKQDESGMPNNRFLAERTGGTYSTLKVQPAELEDSGVYFCASSRYTHRDGNTIYFGEGSWLTVV.

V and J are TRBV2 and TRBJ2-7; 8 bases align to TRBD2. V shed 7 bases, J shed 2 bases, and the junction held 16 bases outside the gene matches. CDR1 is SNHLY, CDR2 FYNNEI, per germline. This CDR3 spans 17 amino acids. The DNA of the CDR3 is TGTGCCAGCACAGGCAGGGGCCCCCAGCGGGAGACCTACGAGCAGTACTTC. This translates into CASTGRGPQRETYEQYF. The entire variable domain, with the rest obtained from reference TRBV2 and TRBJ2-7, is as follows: EPEVTQTPSHQVTQMGQEVILRCVPISNHLYFYWYRQILGQKVEFLVSFYNNEISEKSEIFDDQFSVERPDGSNFTLKIRSTKLEDSAMYFCASTGRGPQRETYEQYFGPGTRLTVT.

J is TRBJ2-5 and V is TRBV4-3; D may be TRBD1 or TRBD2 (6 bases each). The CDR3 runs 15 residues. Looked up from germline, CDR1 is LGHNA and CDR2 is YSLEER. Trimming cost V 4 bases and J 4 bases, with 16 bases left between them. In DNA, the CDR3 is TGCGCCAGCAGCCTGGAGGGGGGTCGCGGAGAGACCCAGTACTTC. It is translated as CASSLEGGRGETQYF.

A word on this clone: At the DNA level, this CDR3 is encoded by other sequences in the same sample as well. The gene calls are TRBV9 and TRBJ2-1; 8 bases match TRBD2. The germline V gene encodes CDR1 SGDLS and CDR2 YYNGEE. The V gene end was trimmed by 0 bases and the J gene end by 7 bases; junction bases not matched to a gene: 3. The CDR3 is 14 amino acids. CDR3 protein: CASSVVLAGNEQFF. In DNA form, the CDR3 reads TGTGCCAGCAGCGTAGTGCTAGCGGGTAATGAGCAGTTCTTC.

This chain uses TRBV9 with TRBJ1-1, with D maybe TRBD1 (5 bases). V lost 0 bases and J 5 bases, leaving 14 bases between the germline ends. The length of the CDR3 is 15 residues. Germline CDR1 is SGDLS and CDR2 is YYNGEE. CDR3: CASSVARGYSTEAFF. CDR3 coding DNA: TGTGCCAGCAGCGTAGCCCGGGGCTATAGTACTGAAGCTTTCTTT. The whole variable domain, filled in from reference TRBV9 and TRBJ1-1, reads DSGVTQTPKHLITATGQRVTLRCSPRSGDLSVYWYQQSLDQGLQFLIQYYNGEERAKGNILERFSAQQFPDLHSELNLSSLELGDSALYFCASSVARGYSTEAFFGQGTRLTVV.

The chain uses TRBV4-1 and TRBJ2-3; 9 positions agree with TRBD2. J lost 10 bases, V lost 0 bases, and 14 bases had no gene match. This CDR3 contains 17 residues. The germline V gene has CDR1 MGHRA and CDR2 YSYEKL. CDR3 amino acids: CASSQENTREGISAQYF. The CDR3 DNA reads TGCGCCAGCAGCCAAGAAAATACGCGGGAGGGTATTAGTGCGCAGTATTTT.

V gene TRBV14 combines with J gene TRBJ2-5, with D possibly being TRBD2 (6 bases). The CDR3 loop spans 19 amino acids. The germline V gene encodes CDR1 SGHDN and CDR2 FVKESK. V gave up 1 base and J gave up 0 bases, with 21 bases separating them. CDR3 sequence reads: CASSQGGSGRLGNQETQYF. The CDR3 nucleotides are TGTGCCAGCAGCCAAGGCGGCAGTGGGAGGCTAGGAAACCAAGAGACCCAGTACTTC. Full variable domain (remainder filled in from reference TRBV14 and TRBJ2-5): EAGVTQFPSHSVIEKGQTVTLRCDPISGHDNLYWYRRVMGKEIKFLLHFVKESKQDESGMPNNRFLAERTGGTYSTLKVQPAELEDSGVYFCASSQGGSGRLGNQETQYFGPGTRLLVL.

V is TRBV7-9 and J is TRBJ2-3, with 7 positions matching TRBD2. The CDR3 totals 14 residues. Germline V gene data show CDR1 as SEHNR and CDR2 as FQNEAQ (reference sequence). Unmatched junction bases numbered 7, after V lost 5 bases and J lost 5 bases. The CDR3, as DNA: TGTGCCAGCAGCATAATCACGGGAGGAGATACGCAGTATTTT. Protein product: CASSIITGGDTQYF.

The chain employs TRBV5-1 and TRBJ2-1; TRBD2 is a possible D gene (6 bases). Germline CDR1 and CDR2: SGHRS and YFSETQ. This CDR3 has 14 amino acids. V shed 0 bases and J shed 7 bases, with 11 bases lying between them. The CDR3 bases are TGCGCCAGCAGCTTGGTTTCGGGAGTAAATGAGCAGTTCTTC. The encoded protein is CASSLVSGVNEQFF.

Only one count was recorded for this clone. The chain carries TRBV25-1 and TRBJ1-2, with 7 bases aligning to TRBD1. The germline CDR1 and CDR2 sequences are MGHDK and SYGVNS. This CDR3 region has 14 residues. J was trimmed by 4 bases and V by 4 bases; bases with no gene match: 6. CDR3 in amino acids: CASSAPGQIYGYTF. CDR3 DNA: TGTGCCAGCAGTGCCCCGGGACAGATCTATGGCTACACCTTC.

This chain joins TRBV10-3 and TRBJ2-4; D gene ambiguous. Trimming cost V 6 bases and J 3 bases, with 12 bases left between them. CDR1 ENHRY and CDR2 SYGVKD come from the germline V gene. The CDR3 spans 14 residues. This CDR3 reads CAIRDDQSKNIQYF. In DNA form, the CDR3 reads TGTGCCATCAGGGACGACCAGAGCAAAAACATTCAGTACTTC.

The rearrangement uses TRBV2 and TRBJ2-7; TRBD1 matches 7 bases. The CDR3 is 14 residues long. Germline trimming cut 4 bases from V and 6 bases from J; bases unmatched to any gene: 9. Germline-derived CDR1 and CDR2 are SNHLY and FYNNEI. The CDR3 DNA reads TGTGCCAGCAGTGGGCGACAGGGTAGGAGCGAGCAGTACTTC. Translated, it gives CASSGRQGRSEQYF.

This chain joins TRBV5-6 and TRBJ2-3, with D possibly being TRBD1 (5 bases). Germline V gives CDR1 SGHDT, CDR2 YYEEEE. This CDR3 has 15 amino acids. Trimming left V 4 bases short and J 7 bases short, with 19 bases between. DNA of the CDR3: TGTGCCAGCAGCCCCCGGTTCGCAGGGAAGAATACGCAGTATTTT. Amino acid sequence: CASSPRFAGKNTQYF.

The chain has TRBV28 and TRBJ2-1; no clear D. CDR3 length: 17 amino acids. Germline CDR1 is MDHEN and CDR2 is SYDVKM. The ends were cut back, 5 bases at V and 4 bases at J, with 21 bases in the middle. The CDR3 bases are TGTGCCAGCAGTCCTTTACCGACGGAAAAGTATTACAATGAGCAGTTCTTC. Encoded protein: CASSPLPTEKYYNEQFF.

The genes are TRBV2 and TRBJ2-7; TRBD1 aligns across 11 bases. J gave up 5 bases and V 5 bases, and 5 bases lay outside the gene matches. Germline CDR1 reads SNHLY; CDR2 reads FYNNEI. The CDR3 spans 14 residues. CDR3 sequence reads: CASSRTGGLDEQYF. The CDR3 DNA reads TGTGCCAGCAGTAGGACAGGGGGCTTGGACGAGCAGTACTTC. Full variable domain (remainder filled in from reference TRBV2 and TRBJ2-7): EPEVTQTPSHQVTQMGQEVILRCVPISNHLYFYWYRQILGQKVEFLVSFYNNEISEKSEIFDDQFSVERPDGSNFTLKIRSTKLEDSAMYFCASSRTGGLDEQYFGPGTRLTVT.

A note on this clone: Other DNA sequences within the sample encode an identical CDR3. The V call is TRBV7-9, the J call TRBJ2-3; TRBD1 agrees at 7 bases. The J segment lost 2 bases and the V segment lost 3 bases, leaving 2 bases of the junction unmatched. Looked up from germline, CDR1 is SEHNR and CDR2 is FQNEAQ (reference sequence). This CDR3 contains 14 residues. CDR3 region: CASSLGQYTDTQYF. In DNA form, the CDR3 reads TGTGCCAGCAGCTTGGGACAGTACACAGATACGCAGTATTTT.

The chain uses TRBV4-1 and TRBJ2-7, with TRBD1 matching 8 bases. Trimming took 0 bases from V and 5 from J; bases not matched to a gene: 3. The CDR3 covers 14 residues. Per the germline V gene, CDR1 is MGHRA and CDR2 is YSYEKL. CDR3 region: CASSQDPTGDEQYF. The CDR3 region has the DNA TGCGCCAGCAGCCAAGATCCGACAGGGGACGAGCAGTACTTC.

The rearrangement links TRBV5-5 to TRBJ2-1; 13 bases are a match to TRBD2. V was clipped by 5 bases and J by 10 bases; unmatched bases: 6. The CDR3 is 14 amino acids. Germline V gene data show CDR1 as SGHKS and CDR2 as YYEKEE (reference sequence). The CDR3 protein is CASRILAGGPEQFF. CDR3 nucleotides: TGTGCCAGCAGGATACTAGCGGGAGGGCCCGAGCAGTTCTTC. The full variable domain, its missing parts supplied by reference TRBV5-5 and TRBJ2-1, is DAGVTQSPTHLIKTRGQQVTLRCSPISGHKSVSWYQQVLGQGPQFIFQYYEKEERGRGNFPDRFSARQFPNYSSELNVNALLLGDSALYLCASRILAGGPEQFFGPGTRLTVL.

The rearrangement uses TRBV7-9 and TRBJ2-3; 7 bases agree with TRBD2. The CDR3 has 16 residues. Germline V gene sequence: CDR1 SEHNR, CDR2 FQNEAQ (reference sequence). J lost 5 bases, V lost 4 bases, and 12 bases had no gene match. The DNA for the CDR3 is TGTGCCAGCAGCTCCTTCATAAGAGCGGGAAGAGATACGCAGTATTTT. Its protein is CASSSFIRAGRDTQYF.

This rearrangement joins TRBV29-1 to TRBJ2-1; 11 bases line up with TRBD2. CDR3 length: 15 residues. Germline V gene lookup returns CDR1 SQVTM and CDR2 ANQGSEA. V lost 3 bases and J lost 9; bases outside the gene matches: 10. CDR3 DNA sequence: TGCAGCGTTGAGGGAATTAGCGGGAGGGTTCTTGAGCAGTTCTTC. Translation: CSVEGISGRVLEQFF.

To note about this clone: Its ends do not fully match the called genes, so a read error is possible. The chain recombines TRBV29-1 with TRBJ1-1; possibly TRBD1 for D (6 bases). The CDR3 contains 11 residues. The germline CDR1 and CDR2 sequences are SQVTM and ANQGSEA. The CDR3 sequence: CSVEEGGRSGF. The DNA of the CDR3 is TGCAGCGTTGAGGAGGGGGGGAGGAGCGGATTT. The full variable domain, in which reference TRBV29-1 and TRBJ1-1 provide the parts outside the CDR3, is SAVISQKPSRDICQRGTSLTIQCQVDSQVTMMFWYRQQPGQSLTLIATANQGSEATYESGFVIDKFPISRPNLTFSTLTVSNMSPEDSSIYLCSVEEGGRSGFGQGTRLTVV.

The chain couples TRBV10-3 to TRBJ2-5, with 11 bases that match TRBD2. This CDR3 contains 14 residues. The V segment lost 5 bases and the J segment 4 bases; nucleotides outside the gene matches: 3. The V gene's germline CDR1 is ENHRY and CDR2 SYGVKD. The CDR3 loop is CAISSGTSGETQYF. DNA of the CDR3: TGTGCCATCAGTTCCGGGACTAGCGGAGAGACCCAGTACTTC.

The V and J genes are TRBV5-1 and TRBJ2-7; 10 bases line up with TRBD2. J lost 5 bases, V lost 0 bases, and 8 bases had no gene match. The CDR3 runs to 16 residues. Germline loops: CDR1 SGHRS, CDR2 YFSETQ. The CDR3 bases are TGCGCCAGCAGCTTGGCGCTAGCGGGAGTTCAAAACGAGCAGTACTTC. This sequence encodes CASSLALAGVQNEQYF.

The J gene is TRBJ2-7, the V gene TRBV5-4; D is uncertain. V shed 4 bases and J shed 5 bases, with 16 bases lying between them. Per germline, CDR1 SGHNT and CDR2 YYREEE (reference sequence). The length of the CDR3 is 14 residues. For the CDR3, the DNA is TGTGCCAGCAGCGCTAGGAGTTCGGTCGACGAGCAGTACTTC. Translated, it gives CASSARSSVDEQYF.

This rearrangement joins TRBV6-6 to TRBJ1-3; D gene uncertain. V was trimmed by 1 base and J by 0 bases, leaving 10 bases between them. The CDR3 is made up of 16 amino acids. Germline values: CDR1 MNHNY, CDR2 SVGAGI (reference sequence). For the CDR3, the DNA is TGTGCCAGCAGTTACTACGGCGCCAGCTCTGGAAACACCATATATTTT. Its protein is CASSYYGASSGNTIYF.

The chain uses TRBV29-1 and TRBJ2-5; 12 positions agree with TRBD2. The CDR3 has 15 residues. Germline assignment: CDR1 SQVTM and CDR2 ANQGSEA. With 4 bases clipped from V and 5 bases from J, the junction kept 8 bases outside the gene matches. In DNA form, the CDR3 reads TGCAGCGTTGTCAAGCTAGCGGGAGGGTGGGAGACCCAGTACTTC. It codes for CSVVKLAGGWETQYF.

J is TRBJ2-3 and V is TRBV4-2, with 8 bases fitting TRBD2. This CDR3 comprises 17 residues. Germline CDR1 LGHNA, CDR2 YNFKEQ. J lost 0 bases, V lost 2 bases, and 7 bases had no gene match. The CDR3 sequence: CASSQLSGAESTDTQYF. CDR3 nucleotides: TGTGCCAGCAGCCAACTTAGCGGGGCCGAAAGCACAGATACGCAGTATTTT.